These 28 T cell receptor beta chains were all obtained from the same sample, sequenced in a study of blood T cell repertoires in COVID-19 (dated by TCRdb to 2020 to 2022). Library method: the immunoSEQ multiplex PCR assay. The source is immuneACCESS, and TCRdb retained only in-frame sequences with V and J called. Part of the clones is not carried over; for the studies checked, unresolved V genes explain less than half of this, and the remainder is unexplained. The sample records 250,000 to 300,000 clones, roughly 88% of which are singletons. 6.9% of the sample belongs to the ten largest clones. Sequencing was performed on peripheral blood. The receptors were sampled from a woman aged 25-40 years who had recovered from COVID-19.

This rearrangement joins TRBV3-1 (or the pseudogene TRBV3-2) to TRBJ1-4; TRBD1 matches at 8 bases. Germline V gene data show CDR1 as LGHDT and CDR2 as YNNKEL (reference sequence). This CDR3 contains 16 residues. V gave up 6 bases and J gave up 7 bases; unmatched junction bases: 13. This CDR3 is CASRQFTDRALEKLFF. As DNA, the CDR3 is TGTGCCAGCAGGCAATTTACGGACAGGGCCCTTGAAAAACTGTTTTTT.

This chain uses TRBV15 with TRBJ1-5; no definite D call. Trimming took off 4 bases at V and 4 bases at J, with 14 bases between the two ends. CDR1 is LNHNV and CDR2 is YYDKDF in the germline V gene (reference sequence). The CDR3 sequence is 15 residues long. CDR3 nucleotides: TGTGCCACCAGCAACCCGCGCGGTATTAATCAGCCCCAGCATTTT. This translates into CATSNPRGINQPQHF.

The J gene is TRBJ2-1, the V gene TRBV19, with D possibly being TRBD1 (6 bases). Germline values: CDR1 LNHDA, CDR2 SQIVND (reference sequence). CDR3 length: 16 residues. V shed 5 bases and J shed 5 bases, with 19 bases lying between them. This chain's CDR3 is CASSQPGTSIDNEQFF. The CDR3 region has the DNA TGTGCCAGTAGTCAACCCGGGACAAGTATCGACAATGAGCAGTTCTTC.

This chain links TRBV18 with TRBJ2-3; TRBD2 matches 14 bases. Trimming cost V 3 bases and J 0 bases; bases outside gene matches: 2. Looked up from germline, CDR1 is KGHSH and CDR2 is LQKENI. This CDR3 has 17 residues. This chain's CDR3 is CASSPWTSGGSTDTQYF. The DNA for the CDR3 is TGTGCCAGCTCACCCTGGACTAGCGGGGGGAGCACAGATACGCAGTATTTT.

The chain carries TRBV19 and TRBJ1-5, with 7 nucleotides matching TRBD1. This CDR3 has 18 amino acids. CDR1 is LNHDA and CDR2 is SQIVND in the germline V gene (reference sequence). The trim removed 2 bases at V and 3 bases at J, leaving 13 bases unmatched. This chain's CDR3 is CASSIRGTAQGLNQPQHF. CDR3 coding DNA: TGTGCCAGTAGTATAAGGGGGACAGCCCAAGGGCTCAATCAGCCCCAGCATTTT.

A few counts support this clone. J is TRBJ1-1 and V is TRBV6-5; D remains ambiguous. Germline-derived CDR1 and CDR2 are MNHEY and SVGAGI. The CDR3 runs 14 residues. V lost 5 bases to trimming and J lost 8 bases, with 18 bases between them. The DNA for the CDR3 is TGTGCCAGCAGTCCAGTTACTAGGGCAGAGGAAGCTTTCTTT. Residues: CASSPVTRAEEAFF.

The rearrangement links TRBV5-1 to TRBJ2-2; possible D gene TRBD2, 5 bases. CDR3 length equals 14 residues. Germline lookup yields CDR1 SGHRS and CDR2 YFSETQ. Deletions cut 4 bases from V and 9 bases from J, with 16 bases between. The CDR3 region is CASSPLVGGRELFF. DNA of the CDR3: TGCGCCAGCAGCCCGTTGGTAGGAGGCAGGGAGCTGTTTTTT.

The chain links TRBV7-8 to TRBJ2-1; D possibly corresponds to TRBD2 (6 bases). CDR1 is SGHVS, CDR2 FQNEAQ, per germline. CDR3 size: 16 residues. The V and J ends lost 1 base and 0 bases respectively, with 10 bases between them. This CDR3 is CASSLETGSSYNEQFF. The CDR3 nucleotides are TGTGCCAGCAGCTTAGAAACCGGGAGCTCCTACAATGAGCAGTTCTTC.

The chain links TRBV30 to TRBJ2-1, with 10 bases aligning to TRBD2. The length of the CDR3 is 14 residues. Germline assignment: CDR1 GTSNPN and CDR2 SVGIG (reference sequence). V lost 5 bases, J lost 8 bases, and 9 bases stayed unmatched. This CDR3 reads CAWASGGPADEQFF. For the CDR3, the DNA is TGTGCCTGGGCTAGCGGGGGCCCTGCGGATGAGCAGTTCTTC.

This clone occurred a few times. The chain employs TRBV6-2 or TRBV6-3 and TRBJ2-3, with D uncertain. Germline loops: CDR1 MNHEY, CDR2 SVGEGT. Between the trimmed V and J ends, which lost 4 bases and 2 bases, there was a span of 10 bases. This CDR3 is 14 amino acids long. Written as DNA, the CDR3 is TGTGCCAGCAGTTTATTCGCGGACACAGATACGCAGTATTTT. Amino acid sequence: CASSLFADTDTQYF.

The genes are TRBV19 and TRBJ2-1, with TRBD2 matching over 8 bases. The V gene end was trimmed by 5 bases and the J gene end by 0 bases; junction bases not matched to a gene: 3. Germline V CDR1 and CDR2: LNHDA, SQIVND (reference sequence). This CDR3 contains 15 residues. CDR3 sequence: CASSPGGLSYNEQFF. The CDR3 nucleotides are TGTGCCAGTAGTCCGGGAGGGCTCTCCTACAATGAGCAGTTCTTC.

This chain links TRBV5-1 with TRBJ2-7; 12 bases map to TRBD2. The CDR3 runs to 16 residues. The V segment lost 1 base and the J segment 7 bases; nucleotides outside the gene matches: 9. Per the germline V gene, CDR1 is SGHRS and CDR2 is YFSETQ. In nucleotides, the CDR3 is TGCGCCAGCAGCTTGTCGGCTAGCGGGGGGGATGGAGAGCAGTACTTC. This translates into CASSLSASGGDGEQYF. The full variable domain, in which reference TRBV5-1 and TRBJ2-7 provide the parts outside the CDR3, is KAGVTQTPRYLIKTRGQQVTLSCSPISGHRSVSWYQQTPGQGLQFLFEYFSETQRNKGNFPGRFSGRQFSNSRSEMNVSTLELGDSALYLCASSLSASGGDGEQYFGPGTRLTVT.

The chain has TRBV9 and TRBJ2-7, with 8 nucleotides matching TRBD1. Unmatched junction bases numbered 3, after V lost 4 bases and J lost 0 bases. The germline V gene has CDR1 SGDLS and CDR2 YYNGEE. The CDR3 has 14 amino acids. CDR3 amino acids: CASSKTGVSYEQYF. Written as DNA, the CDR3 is TGTGCCAGCAGCAAGACAGGGGTCTCCTACGAGCAGTACTTC.

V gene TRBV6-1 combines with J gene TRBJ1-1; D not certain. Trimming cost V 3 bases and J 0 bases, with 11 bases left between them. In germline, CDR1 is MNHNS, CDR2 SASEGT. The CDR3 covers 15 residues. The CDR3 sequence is CASSEGPGMNTEAFF. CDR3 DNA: TGTGCCAGCAGTGAGGGCCCGGGAATGAACACTGAAGCTTTCTTT.

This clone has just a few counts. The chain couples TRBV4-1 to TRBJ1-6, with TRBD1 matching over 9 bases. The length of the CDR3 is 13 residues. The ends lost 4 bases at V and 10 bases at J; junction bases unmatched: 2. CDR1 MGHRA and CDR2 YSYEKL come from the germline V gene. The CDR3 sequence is CASSRDRESPLHF. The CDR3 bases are TGCGCCAGCAGCCGGGACAGGGAATCACCCCTCCACTTT.

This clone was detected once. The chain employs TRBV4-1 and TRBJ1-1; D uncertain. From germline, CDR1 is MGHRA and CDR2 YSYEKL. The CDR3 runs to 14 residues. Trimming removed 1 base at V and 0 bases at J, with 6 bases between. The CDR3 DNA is TGCGCCAGCAGCCAAGCCGGGATGAACACTGAAGCTTTCTTT. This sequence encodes CASSQAGMNTEAFF.

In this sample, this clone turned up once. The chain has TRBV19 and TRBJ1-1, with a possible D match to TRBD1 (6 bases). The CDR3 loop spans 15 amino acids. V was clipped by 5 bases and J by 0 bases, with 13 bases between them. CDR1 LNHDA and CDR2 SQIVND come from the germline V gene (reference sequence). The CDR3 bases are TGTGCCAGTAGTCCAGGGGAAGCAATGAACACTGAAGCTTTCTTT. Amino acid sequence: CASSPGEAMNTEAFF. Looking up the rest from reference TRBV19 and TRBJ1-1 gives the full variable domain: DGGITQSPKYLFRKEGQNVTLSCEQNLNHDAMYWYRQDPGQGLRLIYYSQIVNDFQKGDIAEGYSVSREKKESFPLTVTSAQKNPTAFYLCASSPGEAMNTEAFFGQGTRLTVV.

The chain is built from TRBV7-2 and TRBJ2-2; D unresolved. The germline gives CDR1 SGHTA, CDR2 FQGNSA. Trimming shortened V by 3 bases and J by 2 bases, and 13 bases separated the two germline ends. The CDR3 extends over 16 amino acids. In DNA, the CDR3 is TGTGCCAGCAGCTTGAACAGCCAACAAAACACCGGGGAGCTGTTTTTT. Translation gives CASSLNSQQNTGELFF.

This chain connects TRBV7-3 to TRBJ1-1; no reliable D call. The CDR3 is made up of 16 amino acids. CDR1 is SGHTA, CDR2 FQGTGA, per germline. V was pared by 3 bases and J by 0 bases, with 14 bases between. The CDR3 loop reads CASSFGGIDVNTEAFF. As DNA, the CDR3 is TGTGCCAGCAGCTTCGGAGGGATCGATGTGAACACTGAAGCTTTCTTT.

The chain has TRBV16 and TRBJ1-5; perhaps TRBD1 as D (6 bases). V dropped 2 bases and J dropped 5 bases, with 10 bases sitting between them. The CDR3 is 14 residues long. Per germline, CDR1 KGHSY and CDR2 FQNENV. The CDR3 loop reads CASSQRTADQPQHF. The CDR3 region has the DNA TGTGCCAGCAGCCAACGGACAGCGGATCAGCCCCAGCATTTT. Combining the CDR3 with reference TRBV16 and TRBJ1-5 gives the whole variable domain GEEVAQTPKHLVRGEGQKAKLYCAPIKGHSYVFWYQQVLKNEFKFLISFQNENVFDETGMPKERFSAKCLPNSPCSLEIQATKLEDSAVYFCASSQRTADQPQHFGDGTRLSIL.

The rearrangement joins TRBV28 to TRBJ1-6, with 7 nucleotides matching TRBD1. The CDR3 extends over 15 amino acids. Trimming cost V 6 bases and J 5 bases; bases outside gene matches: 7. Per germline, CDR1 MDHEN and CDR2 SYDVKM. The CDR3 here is CASRETGSDNSPLHF. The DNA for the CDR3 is TGTGCCAGCAGGGAGACAGGGTCGGATAATTCACCCCTCCACTTT.

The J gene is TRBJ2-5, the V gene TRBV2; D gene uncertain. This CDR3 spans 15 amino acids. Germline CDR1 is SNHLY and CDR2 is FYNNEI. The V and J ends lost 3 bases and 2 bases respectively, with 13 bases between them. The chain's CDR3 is CASSDWQSSQETQYF. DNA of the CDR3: TGTGCCAGCAGTGATTGGCAATCGTCTCAAGAGACCCAGTACTTC.

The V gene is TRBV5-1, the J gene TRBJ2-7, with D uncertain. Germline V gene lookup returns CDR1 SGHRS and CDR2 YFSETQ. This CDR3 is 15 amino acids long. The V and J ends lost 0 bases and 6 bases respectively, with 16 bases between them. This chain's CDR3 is CASSLVAGGSSEQYF. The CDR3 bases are TGCGCCAGCAGCTTGGTGGCAGGTGGGTCGAGCGAGCAGTACTTC.

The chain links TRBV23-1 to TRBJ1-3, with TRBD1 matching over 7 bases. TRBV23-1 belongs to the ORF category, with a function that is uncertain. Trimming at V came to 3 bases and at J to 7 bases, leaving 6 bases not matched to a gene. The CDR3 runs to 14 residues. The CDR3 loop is CASSQTGKWNTIYF. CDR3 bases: TGCGCCAGCAGTCAGACAGGGAAATGGAACACCATATATTTT.

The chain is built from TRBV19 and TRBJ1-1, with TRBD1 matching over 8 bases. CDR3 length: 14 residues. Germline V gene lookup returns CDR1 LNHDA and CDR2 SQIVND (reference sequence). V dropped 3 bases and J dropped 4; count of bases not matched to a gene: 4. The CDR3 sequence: CASSMNRGTTEAFF. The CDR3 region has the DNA TGTGCCAGTAGTATGAACAGGGGGACCACTGAAGCTTTCTTT.

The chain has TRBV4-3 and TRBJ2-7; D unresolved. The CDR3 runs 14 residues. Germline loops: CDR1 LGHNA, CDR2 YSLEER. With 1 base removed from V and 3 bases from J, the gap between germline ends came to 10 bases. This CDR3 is CASSQGARDYEQYF. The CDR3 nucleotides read TGCGCCAGCAGCCAAGGAGCCCGCGACTACGAGCAGTACTTC.

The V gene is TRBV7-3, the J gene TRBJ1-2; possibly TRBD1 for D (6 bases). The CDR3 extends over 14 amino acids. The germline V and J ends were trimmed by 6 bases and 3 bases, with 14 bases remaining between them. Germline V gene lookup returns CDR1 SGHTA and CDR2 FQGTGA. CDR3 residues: CASSPQQGDYGYTF. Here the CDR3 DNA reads TGTGCCAGCAGTCCTCAACAGGGTGACTATGGCTACACCTTC.

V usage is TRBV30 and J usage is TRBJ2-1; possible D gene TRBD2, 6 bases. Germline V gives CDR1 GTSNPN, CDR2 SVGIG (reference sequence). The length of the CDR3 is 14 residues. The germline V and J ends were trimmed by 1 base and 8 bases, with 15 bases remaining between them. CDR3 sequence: CAWSAAGGFDEQFF. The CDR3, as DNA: TGTGCCTGGAGTGCGGCCGGGGGTTTCGATGAGCAGTTCTTC.